The clone carrying this T cell receptor (beta chain) came up many times. This entry belongs to a study of early T cells in non-severe SARS-CoV-2 infection. Across the study: The authors sequenced bulk RNA from unsorted whole blood, leaving chains unpaired.

Each cDNA molecule carried a unique molecular identifier. Each CDR3 protein is one row after TCRdb ran MiXCR on the 5' RACE reads. The repertoire holds about 46,000 distinct CDR3 sequences, with around 10% as singletons. V was clipped by 1 base and J by 2 bases, with 6 bases between them. The CDR3 has 14 amino acids. CDR1 MGHRA and CDR2 YSYEKL come from the germline V gene. Specimen: whole blood, collected at baseline. This rearrangement joins TRBV4-1 to TRBJ1-5; D is unresolved. The TCR was taken from an adult who was a healthcare worker with PCR-confirmed SARS-CoV-2 infection or an uninfected control (not recorded which). CDR3 sequence (DNA): TGCGCCAGCAGCCAAGCGACCGGCAATCAGCCCCAGCATTTT. Amino acids: CASSQATGNQPQHF.